This T cell receptor (beta chain) was sequenced in a study of immune characterization of retroperitoneal liposarcoma. The CDR3 has 13 amino acids. Trimming took off 7 bases at V and 5 bases at J, with 14 bases between the two ends. Looked up from germline, CDR1 is MNHNS and CDR2 is SASEGT. TCRdb reprocessed the PCR reads via MiXCR and lists one record per CDR3 protein. The table includes approximately 4,400 distinct CDR3 sequences, around a third detected once. By frequency in the sample, this clonotype is medium-sized. Sequencing was performed on tumor tissue. This TCR derives from a male donor with retroperitoneal liposarcoma. J is TRBJ2-5 and V is TRBV6-1; D is uncertain. The CDR3 region is CASKVGSSETQYF. Here the CDR3 DNA reads TGTGCCAGCAAAGTGGGTAGCAGCGAGACCCAGTACTTC.